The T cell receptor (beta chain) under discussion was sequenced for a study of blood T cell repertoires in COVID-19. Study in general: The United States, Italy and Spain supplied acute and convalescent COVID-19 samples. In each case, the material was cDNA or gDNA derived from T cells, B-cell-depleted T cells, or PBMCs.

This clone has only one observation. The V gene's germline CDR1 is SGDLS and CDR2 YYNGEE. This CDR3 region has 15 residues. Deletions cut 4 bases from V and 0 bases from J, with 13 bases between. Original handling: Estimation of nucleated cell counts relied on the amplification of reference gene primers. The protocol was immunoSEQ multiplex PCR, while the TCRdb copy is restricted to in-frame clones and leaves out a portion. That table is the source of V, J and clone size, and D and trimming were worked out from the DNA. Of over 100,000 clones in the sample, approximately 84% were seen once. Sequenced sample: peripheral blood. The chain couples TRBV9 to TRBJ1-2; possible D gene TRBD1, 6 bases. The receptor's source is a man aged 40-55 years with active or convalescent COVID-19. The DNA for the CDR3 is TGTGCCAGCAGCCTCCGGGACACCCCTAACTATGGCTACACCTTC. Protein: CASSLRDTPNYGYTF.